This TCR beta chain was identified during a study of yellow fever vaccine responses in identical twins. Germline CDR1 MGHRA, CDR2 YSYEKL. This CDR3 has 15 residues. Germline trimming cut 4 bases from V and 8 bases from J; bases unmatched to any gene: 10. TCRdb passed the RT-PCR reads through MiXCR, listing each CDR3 protein once. The table shows 2,600 or so distinct CDR3 sequences, with about 79% occurring only once. This clonotype was sampled from a woman aged 18-29 years who received the yellow fever vaccine. Sequencing used T cells from blood (PBMCs), unsorted or a sorted subset (not recorded which), obtained before or after yellow fever vaccination (not recorded which). The V call is TRBV4-1, the J call TRBJ2-1; 8 nucleotides align to TRBD2. DNA of the CDR3: TGCGCCAGCAGCCTGACTAGCGCCAGAGGCTATGAGCAGTTCTTC. Its translation: CASSLTSARGYEQFF.